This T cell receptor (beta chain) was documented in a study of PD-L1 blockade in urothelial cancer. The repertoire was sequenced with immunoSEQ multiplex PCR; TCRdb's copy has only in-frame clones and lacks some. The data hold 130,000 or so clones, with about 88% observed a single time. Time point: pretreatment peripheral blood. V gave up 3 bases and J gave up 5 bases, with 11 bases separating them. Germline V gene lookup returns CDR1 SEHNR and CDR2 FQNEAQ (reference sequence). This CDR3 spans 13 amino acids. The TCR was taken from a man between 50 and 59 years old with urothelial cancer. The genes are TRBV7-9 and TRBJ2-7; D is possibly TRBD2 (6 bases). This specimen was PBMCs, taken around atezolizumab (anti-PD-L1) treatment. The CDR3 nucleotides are TGTGCCAGCAGCTTGGGGGGTCCCGACGAGCAGTACTTC. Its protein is CASSLGGPDEQYF.